Presented here are 18 T cell receptor beta chains from one specimen sequenced in a study of T cell responses to AZD1222 COVID-19 vaccine. Measured with immunoSEQ multiplex PCR; TCRdb has only the in-frame clones, and not every one. Its listing shows around 140,000 clones. What was sequenced was peripheral blood. The receptors stem from an adult in good health.

V and J are TRBV12-3 or TRBV12-4 and TRBJ1-3; unclear D gene. V lost 4 bases to trimming and J lost 0 bases, with 1 base between them. The CDR3 sequence is 12 residues long. CDR3 sequence (DNA): TGTGCCAGCAGTTACTCTGGAAACACCATATATTTT. Its translation: CASSYSGNTIYF.

The V call is TRBV30, the J call TRBJ1-2; D call uncertain. Germline assignment: CDR1 GTSNPN and CDR2 SVGIG (reference sequence). Trimming took 3 bases from V and 3 from J, leaving 14 bases between them. The CDR3 length is 14 residues. The CDR3 reads CAWRALRIYYGYTF. CDR3 bases: TGTGCCTGGAGGGCACTGAGAATTTACTATGGCTACACCTTC.

CDR3 residues: CASSQRLSGQGLEQYF. CDR3 nucleotides: TGTGCCAGCAGCCAAAGACTGAGCGGACAGGGTCTCGAGCAGTACTTC. V usage is TRBV7-8 and J usage is TRBJ2-7, with TRBD1 matching over 8 bases. Losses at the gene ends were 5 bases for V and 6 bases for J; bases not matched to a gene: 15. Germline CDR1 SGHVS, CDR2 FQNEAQ. CDR3 length: 16 residues.

The CDR3 loop reads CASSYGLGPSYEQYF. The CDR3, as DNA: TGTGCCAGCAGTTACGGGCTGGGCCCATCCTACGAGCAGTACTTC. The V call is TRBV6-5, the J call TRBJ2-7, with D unresolved. Germline CDR1 MNHEY, CDR2 SVGAGI. The V gene lost 2 bases and the J gene lost 1 base, with 12 bases spanning the gap. The length of the CDR3 is 15 residues.

The V and J genes are TRBV11-3 and TRBJ2-2, with 11 positions matching TRBD1. CDR1 is SGHNT and CDR2 is YENEEA in the germline V gene. The CDR3 contains 16 residues. Trimming at V came to 6 bases and at J to 2 bases, leaving 5 bases not matched to a gene. DNA of the CDR3: TGTGCCAGCAGGGGACAGGGGGGAATAAACACCGGGGAGCTGTTTTTT. Amino acids: CASRGQGGINTGELFF.

V and J are TRBV28 and TRBJ1-4, with TRBD1 matching over 8 bases. This CDR3 region has 12 residues. Germline V lookup: CDR1 MDHEN, CDR2 SYDVKM. Trimming at V came to 10 bases and at J to 7 bases, leaving 5 bases not matched to a gene. CDR3 residues: CATIGTGEKLFF. The CDR3 region has the DNA TGTGCCACCATCGGGACAGGTGAAAAACTGTTTTTT.

The chain has TRBV19 and TRBJ2-1; 9 bases map to TRBD1. The junction had 6 bases not matched to a gene; V was cut back by 5 bases and J by 4 bases. The CDR3 is 15 amino acids. Looked up from germline, CDR1 is LNHDA and CDR2 is SQIVND (reference sequence). CDR3 region: CASSEGQGGYNEQFF. DNA for the CDR3: TGTGCCAGTAGTGAGGGACAGGGAGGATACAATGAGCAGTTCTTC.

The gene calls are TRBV7-9 and TRBJ2-6, with D possibly being TRBD2 (6 bases). CDR3 length: 18 amino acids. V was pared by 5 bases and J by 0 bases, with 17 bases between. Per germline, CDR1 SEHNR and CDR2 FQNEAQ (reference sequence). The CDR3 sequence: CASSPDGGIVSGANVLTF. The DNA for the CDR3 is TGTGCCAGCAGCCCCGATGGGGGGATAGTCTCTGGGGCCAACGTCCTGACTTTC.

The chain combines TRBV9 with TRBJ1-2; D not certain. This CDR3 has 15 amino acids. V lost 4 bases to trimming and J lost 8 bases, with 21 bases between them. The V gene's germline CDR1 is SGDLS and CDR2 YYNGEE. CDR3 nucleotides: TGTGCCAGCAGCCACTGGACCGGGCTGATGGAAGGCTACACCTTC. Translated: CASSHWTGLMEGYTF.

The rearrangement joins TRBV5-1 to TRBJ2-3; TRBD2 matches at 9 bases. Germline V gene data show CDR1 as SGHRS and CDR2 as YFSETQ. The CDR3 spans 15 residues. The junction had 7 bases not matched to a gene; V was cut back by 1 base and J by 7 bases. The CDR3 nucleotides read TGCGCCAGCAGCTTGATAGCGGGGGCATTGCATACGCAGTATTTT. This sequence encodes CASSLIAGALHTQYF.

The chain combines TRBV3-1 (or the pseudogene TRBV3-2) with TRBJ1-5; 8 bases agree with TRBD1. CDR1 is LGHDT, CDR2 YNNKEL, per germline (reference sequence). The CDR3 has 15 residues. The junction had 6 bases not matched to a gene; V was cut back by 2 bases and J by 6 bases. The CDR3 here is CASSQTQGAIQPQHF. The CDR3, as DNA: TGTGCCAGCAGCCAAACCCAGGGGGCTATTCAGCCCCAGCATTTT.

The chain is built from TRBV19 and TRBJ1-1; 7 bases fit TRBD1. Per germline, CDR1 LNHDA and CDR2 SQIVND (reference sequence). This CDR3 is built from 13 residues. Unmatched junction bases numbered 5, after V lost 5 bases and J lost 5 bases. CDR3 sequence: CASSLNRGTEAFF. The CDR3 DNA reads TGTGCCAGTAGTCTGAACAGGGGAACTGAAGCTTTCTTT.

This sequence joins TRBV28 and TRBJ1-1; TRBD1 is a possible D gene (6 bases). The CDR3 loop spans 12 amino acids. Trimming took off 6 bases at V and 5 bases at J, with 10 bases between the two ends. Germline V gene data show CDR1 as MDHEN and CDR2 as SYDVKM. CDR3 amino acids: CASSLQGTEAFF. CDR3 coding DNA: TGTGCCAGCAGCTTACAGGGAACTGAAGCTTTCTTT.

This chain connects TRBV10-3 to TRBJ1-3; a possible D gene is TRBD1 (6 bases). The CDR3 extends over 17 amino acids. Germline loops: CDR1 ENHRY, CDR2 SYGVKD. Trimming cost V 4 bases and J 0 bases, with 16 bases left between them. The chain's CDR3 is CAISGWGPLSSGNTIYF. The CDR3 DNA follows: TGTGCCATCAGTGGTTGGGGGCCGCTCTCCTCTGGAAACACCATATATTTT.

The chain has TRBV18 and TRBJ1-2; 7 nucleotides align to TRBD1. The CDR3 consists of 14 residues. CDR1 is KGHSH and CDR2 is LQKENI in the germline V gene. Trimming removed 5 bases from V and 0 bases from J; junction bases left unmatched: 3. The DNA for the CDR3 is TGTGCCAGCTCATCGCAGGGGGCTAACTATGGCTACACCTTC. Translation: CASSSQGANYGYTF.

The rearrangement joins TRBV12-3 or TRBV12-4 to TRBJ1-1, with D uncertain. CDR3 length equals 12 residues. V was clipped by 6 bases and J by 3 bases, with 8 bases between them. CDR3 DNA sequence: TGTGCCAGCAGAAGGACCTACACTGAAGCTTTCTTT. The encoded protein is CASRRTYTEAFF.

V and J are TRBV4-3 and TRBJ2-7; D may be TRBD2 (6 bases). Germline V gene data show CDR1 as LGHNA and CDR2 as YSLEER. V lost 3 bases and J lost 3, with 12 bases in between. This CDR3 has 14 residues. The CDR3 DNA reads as TGCGCCAGCAGCCAGGGTCTCGGGGGCTACGAGCAGTACTTC. This translates into CASSQGLGGYEQYF.

The chain uses TRBV5-6 and TRBJ1-2, with TRBD1 matching over 7 bases. The CDR3 is made up of 14 amino acids. CDR1 and CDR2 (germline): SGHDT, YYEEEE. With 9 bases clipped from V and 4 bases from J, the junction kept 12 bases outside the gene matches. The CDR3 protein is CATSETGQSYGYTF. In DNA, the CDR3 is TGTGCCACCTCAGAGACGGGACAGTCCTATGGCTACACCTTC. Full variable domain (rest looked up from reference TRBV5-6 and TRBJ1-2): DAGVTQSPTHLIKTRGQQVTLRCSPKSGHDTVSWYQQALGQGPQFIFQYYEEEERQRGNFPDRFSGHQFPNYSSELNVNALLLGDSALYLCATSETGQSYGYTFGSGTRLTVV.